The T cell receptor beta chain described here comes from a study of blood T cell repertoires in COVID-19. Study in general: Acute and convalescent COVID-19 samples came from the United States, Italy and Spain. From T cells, B-cell-depleted T cells, or PBMCs came the material, which was cDNA or gDNA.

Per germline, CDR1 SGHRS and CDR2 YFSETQ. Trimming removed 6 bases at V and 3 bases at J, with 12 bases between. The CDR3 has 14 residues. Followed longitudinally, the Seattle patients had been enrolled during active infection. The authors' processing: Estimation of nucleated cell counts was performed using reference gene primer amplification. TCRdb keeps only in-frame clones here, not all; method: immunoSEQ multiplex PCR. For V, J and clone size, that table is used; D and trimming come from the DNA. The profile shows about 170,000 clones, 84% of them singletons. The receptor was derived from a woman between 70 and 85 years old with COVID-19, enrolled during active disease. Source material: peripheral blood. The J gene is TRBJ1-4, the V gene TRBV5-1, with D maybe TRBD1 (5 bases). This CDR3 is CASTHTTANEKLFF. DNA for the CDR3: TGCGCCAGCACCCACACGACAGCTAATGAAAAACTGTTTTTT.